This TCR beta chain was retrieved from a study of blood T cell repertoires in COVID-19. Study at large: Sources were T cells, B-cell-depleted T cells, or PBMCs; the material itself was cDNA or gDNA.

The assay was immunoSEQ multiplex PCR, and TCRdb's table has in-frame clones only and misses some. Of around 170,000 clones listed, around 80% were seen once; the top ten hold roughly an eighth. The CDR3 has 15 residues. Germline V gene data show CDR1 as SGHRS and CDR2 as YFSETQ. Deletions cut 0 bases from V and 6 bases from J, with 15 bases between. The sequenced sample was peripheral blood. This chain uses TRBV5-1 with TRBJ1-2, with D possibly TRBD1 on 5 matching bases. The receptor comes from a man younger than 40 with active or convalescent COVID-19. The CDR3 DNA reads as TGCGCCAGCAGCTTGGATTTTCAGGGTCTGGATGGCTACACCTTC. The encoded protein is CASSLDFQGLDGYTF.